This T cell receptor beta chain was found in a study of blood T cell repertoires in COVID-19. As for the study in general: The United States, Italy and Spain supplied acute and convalescent COVID-19 samples. From T cells, B-cell-depleted T cells, or PBMCs came the material, which was cDNA or gDNA.

Germline CDR1 is MGHRA and CDR2 is YSYEKL. V lost 3 bases, J lost 3 bases, and 12 bases lay in between. The CDR3 length is 15 residues. Each participant's cohort was designated according to participant-reported clinical history. Recovered status in Cohort 3 required two negative PCRs, clearance, or symptom resolution. Here immunoSEQ multiplex PCR was the method, and the copy in TCRdb shows in-frame clones only, minus some. The repertoire holds over 200,000 clones, with roughly 80% as singletons. What was sequenced was PBMCs or T cells enriched from blood (not recorded which). The receptor's source is a man aged 55 to 70 who had recovered from COVID-19. V and J are TRBV4-1 and TRBJ1-5; D is undetermined. Written as DNA, the CDR3 is TGCGCCAGCAGCCAGGACTACCCTTACAATCAGCCCCAGCATTTT. This codes for CASSQDYPYNQPQHF.